Shown below are 21 T cell receptor beta chains from a single sample sequenced in a study of cytomegalovirus exposure and HLA in healthy donors. The primer mix had 60 Vbeta and 13 Jbeta primers. Produced via immunoSEQ multiplex PCR; TCRdb's table is partial and in-frame only. The sample carries 110,000 or so clones, approximately 76% recorded once. The source material was PBMCs. These receptors came from a man aged 45-60 years in good health and CMV-seropositive.

The CDR3 coding sequence is TGTGCCAGTAGCCCGGCCAGTAGACTCTATGGCTACACCTTC. It yields the protein CASSPASRLYGYTF. This sequence joins TRBV19 and TRBJ1-2; D uncertain. The ends were cut back, 6 bases at V and 4 bases at J, with 15 bases in the middle. There are 14 residues in the CDR3. Germline CDR1 and CDR2: LNHDA and SQIVND (reference sequence).

V and J are TRBV19 and TRBJ1-3; D is undetermined. The CDR3 is made up of 18 amino acids. The V gene's germline CDR1 is LNHDA and CDR2 SQIVND (reference sequence). Trimming took 4 bases from V and 0 from J, leaving 19 bases between them. CDR3 nucleotides: TGTGCCAGTAGTAGAGAGGAGGTCAGCCTAAACTCTGGAAACACCATATATTTT. The encoded protein is CASSREEVSLNSGNTIYF. Combining the CDR3 with reference TRBV19 and TRBJ1-3 gives the whole variable domain DGGITQSPKYLFRKEGQNVTLSCEQNLNHDAMYWYRQDPGQGLRLIYYSQIVNDFQKGDIAEGYSVSREKKESFPLTVTSAQKNPTAFYLCASSREEVSLNSGNTIYFGEGSWLTVV.

There are a few counts of this clone. CDR3 amino acids: CASSRDERGVRDTDEQFF. The CDR3 DNA reads as TGTGCCAGCAGCCGCGACGAGCGGGGGGTGAGGGATACCGATGAGCAGTTCTTC. The rearrangement uses TRBV7-9 and TRBJ2-1; 9 nucleotides match TRBD2. Trimming at V came to 5 bases and at J to 8 bases, leaving 19 bases not matched to a gene. Per the germline V gene, CDR1 is SEHNR and CDR2 is FQNEAQ (reference sequence). This CDR3 comprises 18 residues.

This clone turned up a few times. The rearrangement links TRBV11-2 to TRBJ2-5, with D hard to call. The J call may be mistaken, given a closer DNA end match to TRBJ2-7. CDR3 length: 14 residues. Germline assignment: CDR1 SGHAT and CDR2 FQNNGV. CDR3 protein: CASSLDRGSHEQYF. In nucleotides, the CDR3 is TGTGCCAGCAGCTTAGATCGCGGCTCGCACGAGCAGTACTTC.

The J gene is TRBJ2-3, the V gene TRBV11-2, with D possibly TRBD2 on 6 matching bases. V lost 1 base and J lost 4, with 9 bases in between. Looked up from germline, CDR1 is SGHAT and CDR2 is FQNNGV. This CDR3 is 14 amino acids long. Written as DNA, the CDR3 is TGTGCCAGCAGCTTAGCACTAGCCTCAGATACGCAGTATTTT. As protein: CASSLALASDTQYF.

The chain links TRBV2 to TRBJ2-3; D gene ambiguous. Looked up from germline, CDR1 is SNHLY and CDR2 is FYNNEI. The CDR3 consists of 12 residues. With 11 bases removed from V and 1 base from J, the gap between germline ends came to 10 bases. CDR3 amino acids: CACTPRTDTQYF. Written as DNA, the CDR3 is TGTGCCTGCACTCCCCGCACAGATACGCAGTATTTT.

The chain is built from TRBV15 and TRBJ1-5; 10 positions agree with TRBD1. The V segment lost 5 bases and the J segment 6 bases; nucleotides outside the gene matches: 10. CDR1 is LNHNV and CDR2 is YYDKDF in the germline V gene (reference sequence). The length of the CDR3 is 16 residues. CDR3 sequence (DNA): TGTGCCACCAGCTCAGGACAGGGGGGAGTGAGTCAGCCCCAGCATTTT. It is translated as CATSSGQGGVSQPQHF.

This chain connects TRBV5-5 to TRBJ2-7; 9 nucleotides line up with TRBD1. Germline CDR1 reads SGHKS; CDR2 reads YYEKEE (reference sequence). This CDR3 region has 14 residues. J gave up 3 bases and V 4 bases, and 5 bases lay outside the gene matches. The CDR3 sequence is CASSMPGQGYEQYF. CDR3 DNA: TGTGCCAGCAGCATGCCGGGACAGGGCTACGAGCAGTACTTC. The complete variable domain, with remaining parts taken from reference TRBV5-5 and TRBJ2-7, reads DAGVTQSPTHLIKTRGQQVTLRCSPISGHKSVSWYQQVLGQGPQFIFQYYEKEERGRGNFPDRFSARQFPNYSSELNVNALLLGDSALYLCASSMPGQGYEQYFGPGTRLTVT.

J is TRBJ2-2 and V is TRBV6-1, with 9 bases matching TRBD1. Unmatched junction bases numbered 8, after V lost 6 bases and J lost 6 bases. Looked up from germline, CDR1 is MNHNS and CDR2 is SASEGT. The CDR3 length is 15 residues. The CDR3 region is CASSKGQGRAGELFF. CDR3 nucleotides: TGTGCCAGCAGCAAAGGACAGGGGCGAGCCGGGGAGCTGTTTTTT.

The chain combines TRBV6-1 with TRBJ1-6; D is possibly TRBD1 (5 bases). Trimming removed 6 bases from V and 4 bases from J, with 13 bases in between. In germline, CDR1 is MNHNS, CDR2 SASEGT. The CDR3 length is 15 residues. Here the CDR3 reads CASSAQVVYNSPLHF. Here the CDR3 DNA reads TGTGCCAGCAGCGCACAGGTAGTTTATAATTCACCCCTCCACTTT.

The chain has TRBV18 and TRBJ2-7; the D is unclear. V lost 6 bases and J 5 bases, leaving 17 bases between the germline ends. CDR1 KGHSH and CDR2 LQKENI come from the germline V gene. The CDR3 runs 14 residues. The CDR3 DNA is TGTGCCAGCTCCGTTGTGGCCCAGGTGGACGAGCAGTACTTC. As protein: CASSVVAQVDEQYF.

The chain uses TRBV16 and TRBJ1-1; D is unclear. The germline V gene has CDR1 KGHSY and CDR2 FQNENV. The CDR3 contains 14 residues. Trimming stripped 0 bases from V and 1 base from J, with 6 bases between. In nucleotides, the CDR3 is TGTGCCAGCAGCCAATCATACAAGAACACTGAAGCTTTCTTT. It encodes CASSQSYKNTEAFF.

The chain carries TRBV19 and TRBJ1-5, with 7 bases aligning to TRBD1. V was pared by 5 bases and J by 6 bases, with 13 bases of the junction left unmatched. CDR1 and CDR2 from the germline V gene are LNHDA and SQIVND (reference sequence). CDR3 length equals 16 residues. As DNA, the CDR3 is TGTGCCAGTAGTCCCCGACAGGGTTCGGAGTTTCAGCCCCAGCATTTT. This translates into CASSPRQGSEFQPQHF.

The V and J genes are TRBV21-1 and TRBJ2-5; TRBD2 is the table's D call, not checked against the DNA. TRBV21-1 is a documented pseudogene. This CDR3 comprises 13 residues. The CDR3 loop reads CASPFGGGETQYF. CDR3 nucleotides: TGTGCCAGCCCTTTCGGGGGAGGAGAGACCCAGTACTTC.

This chain joins TRBV9 and TRBJ2-3; 10 nucleotides align to TRBD2. In germline, CDR1 is SGDLS, CDR2 YYNGEE. V lost 3 bases and J lost 5; bases outside the gene matches: 3. The CDR3 covers 14 residues. The CDR3, as DNA: TGTGCCAGCAGCGGGACTAGCGGACAAGATACGCAGTATTTT. Protein sequence: CASSGTSGQDTQYF. The full variable domain, completed using reference TRBV9 and TRBJ2-3, is DSGVTQTPKHLITATGQRVTLRCSPRSGDLSVYWYQQSLDQGLQFLIQYYNGEERAKGNILERFSAQQFPDLHSELNLSSLELGDSALYFCASSGTSGQDTQYFGPGTRLTVL.

CDR3 bases: TGCGCCAGCAGCTCAGCACAGGGAGTTTCTGGAAACACCATATATTTT. This sequence encodes CASSSAQGVSGNTIYF. The chain combines TRBV5-1 with TRBJ1-3, with D perhaps matching TRBD1 (6 bases). CDR3 length equals 16 residues. Germline lookup yields CDR1 SGHRS and CDR2 YFSETQ. The V end was cut by 3 bases, the J end by 1 base, with 14 bases between.

V is TRBV4-2 and J is TRBJ2-7; weak D call: TRBD1 (6 bases). The CDR3 totals 15 residues. Trimming took 4 bases from V and 7 from J, leaving 20 bases between them. CDR1 is LGHNA, CDR2 YNFKEQ, per germline. This CDR3 is CASSPRDRSPGEQYF. The CDR3 region has the DNA TGTGCCAGCAGCCCCAGAGACAGGTCCCCTGGGGAGCAGTACTTC.

The V and J genes are TRBV5-8 and TRBJ2-3; 7 bases match TRBD2. Germline CDR1 SGHTS, CDR2 YDEGEE. After removal of 3 bases from V and 0 bases from J, the junction contained 7 bases not matched to a gene. The CDR3 spans 16 residues. This CDR3 is CASSWASGASTDTQYF. The DNA of the CDR3 is TGTGCCAGCAGCTGGGCTAGCGGCGCTAGCACAGATACGCAGTATTTT.

V is TRBV15 and J is TRBJ1-5; a possible D gene is TRBD1 (6 bases). Trimming took off 3 bases at V and 2 bases at J, with 14 bases between the two ends. The CDR3 loop spans 16 amino acids. Germline V gene data show CDR1 as LNHNV and CDR2 as YYDKDF (reference sequence). This CDR3 is CATSSLTGGGNQPQHF. Written as DNA, the CDR3 is TGTGCCACCAGCAGCCTGACAGGAGGAGGCAATCAGCCCCAGCATTTT.

This rearrangement joins TRBV27 to TRBJ1-2; a weak D match, TRBD1 (6 bases). The CDR3 runs to 15 residues. CDR1 MNHEY and CDR2 SMNVEV come from the germline V gene (reference sequence). Trimming pared 6 bases from V and 2 bases from J, leaving 16 bases between. As DNA, the CDR3 is TGTGCCAGCAGCCCAGACCGGGGGGCCAACTATGGCTACACCTTC. Protein: CASSPDRGANYGYTF.

This chain joins TRBV5-8 and TRBJ1-5; D is unresolved. Between the trimmed V and J ends, which lost 0 bases and 3 bases, there was a span of 10 bases. Germline V gene sequence: CDR1 SGHTS, CDR2 YDEGEE. This CDR3 has 15 amino acids. As DNA, the CDR3 is TGTGCCAGCAGCTTGGTCGGTGAATACAATCAGCCCCAGCATTTT. Translated: CASSLVGEYNQPQHF.